The 28 T cell receptor beta chains reported below all come from one sample, sequenced in a study of blood T cell repertoires in COVID-19. Profiling relied on immunoSEQ multiplex PCR, and the TCRdb table lists in-frame clones only, not all of them. The repertoire includes about 150,000 clones, 80% to 90% of them detected once, and about 16% sits in the top ten. Sequencing input: peripheral blood. The origin of the receptors is a woman aged 40-49 years with acute or convalescent COVID-19.

The chain recombines TRBV6-4 with TRBJ2-1, with D possibly being TRBD2 (5 bases). Trimming took 3 bases from V and 5 from J, leaving 11 bases between them. Per germline, CDR1 MRHNA and CDR2 SNTAGT. The CDR3 covers 14 residues. CDR3 in DNA: TGTGCCAGCAGTGAACTAGAGAACCACAATGAGCAGTTCTTC. It encodes CASSELENHNEQFF.

V and J are TRBV7-9 and TRBJ1-2; D possibly corresponds to TRBD1 (5 bases). V was pared by 5 bases and J by 3 bases, with 16 bases between. The CDR3 runs to 15 residues. The germline CDR1 and CDR2 sequences are SEHNR and FQNEAQ (reference sequence). CDR3 nucleotide sequence: TGTGCCAGCAGCCCCCGAGGCCGGGGGGACTATGGCTACACCTTC. Translated, it gives CASSPRGRGDYGYTF. The whole variable domain, remainder taken from reference TRBV7-9 and TRBJ1-2, is DTGVSQNPRHKITKRGQNVTFRCDPISEHNRLYWYRQTLGQGPEFLTYFQNEAQLEKSRLLSDRFSAERPKGSFSTLEIQRTEQGDSAMYLCASSPRGRGDYGYTFGSGTRLTVV.

The chain couples TRBV13 to TRBJ1-1; possible D gene TRBD1, 6 bases. The ends were cut back, 5 bases at V and 8 bases at J, with 15 bases in the middle. Germline values: CDR1 PRHDT, CDR2 FYEKMQ (reference sequence). The CDR3 loop spans 13 amino acids. CDR3 bases: TGTGCCAGCAGCCCCAATCCGGGACAAGAAGCTTTCTTT. Amino acids: CASSPNPGQEAFF.

This sequence joins TRBV30 and TRBJ2-7, with 8 bases lining up with TRBD2. The V gene's germline CDR1 is GTSNPN and CDR2 SVGIG (reference sequence). CDR3 length: 16 residues. V lost 0 bases and J lost 0; bases outside the gene matches: 7. DNA for the CDR3: TGTGCCTGGAGTGTAGGTACTAGCGGCGACTCCTACGAGCAGTACTTC. The encoded protein is CAWSVGTSGDSYEQYF.

This sequence joins TRBV29-1 and TRBJ1-1; no reliable D call. Trimming left V 3 bases short and J 11 bases short, with 10 bases between. Germline-derived CDR1 and CDR2 are SQVTM and ANQGSEA. This CDR3 has 10 residues. CDR3 protein: CSVEYAAAFF. The CDR3 DNA sequence: TGCAGCGTTGAGTACGCTGCGGCTTTCTTT.

The V call is TRBV11-2, the J call TRBJ2-2, with D uncertain. This CDR3 is built from 16 residues. Trimming left V 5 bases short and J 3 bases short, with 16 bases between. CDR1 is SGHAT and CDR2 is FQNNGV in the germline V gene. Here the CDR3 reads CASSVFRSSDTGELFF. CDR3 DNA sequence: TGTGCCAGCAGCGTCTTTAGGAGCTCAGACACCGGGGAGCTGTTTTTT.

The chain couples TRBV7-3 to TRBJ2-7; TRBD2 matches 12 bases. The trim removed 3 bases at V and 5 bases at J, leaving 5 bases unmatched. The length of the CDR3 is 15 residues. Germline lookup yields CDR1 SGHTA and CDR2 FQGTGA. Written as DNA, the CDR3 is TGTGCCAGCAGCTTTCGACTAGCGGGAGTCCACGAGCAGTACTTC. Translating it yields CASSFRLAGVHEQYF.

This clone has just one count. The chain is built from TRBV15 and TRBJ2-2; D ambiguous. Germline CDR1 is LNHNV and CDR2 is YYDKDF (reference sequence). The ends were cut back, 0 bases at V and 1 base at J, with 6 bases in the middle. The CDR3 covers 15 residues. In DNA form, the CDR3 reads TGTGCCACCAGCAGAGATCCGGGGAACACCGGGGAGCTGTTTTTT. It is translated as CATSRDPGNTGELFF. Combining the CDR3 with reference TRBV15 and TRBJ2-2 gives the whole variable domain DAMVIQNPRYQVTQFGKPVTLSCSQTLNHNVMYWYQQKSSQAPKLLFHYYDKDFNNEADTPDNFQSRRPNTSFCFLDIRSPGLGDTAMYLCATSRDPGNTGELFFGEGSRLTVL.

V and J are TRBV9 and TRBJ2-3; 8 nucleotides line up with TRBD2. Germline CDR1 is SGDLS and CDR2 is YYNGEE. V lost 2 bases to trimming and J lost 0 bases; unmatched junction nucleotides: 2. The CDR3 runs 15 residues. The CDR3: CASSVTSGSTDTQYF. The CDR3 region has the DNA TGTGCCAGCAGCGTCACTAGCGGAAGCACAGATACGCAGTATTTT.

The J gene is TRBJ1-2, the V gene TRBV11-2; 10 positions agree with TRBD1. The length of the CDR3 is 15 residues. Unmatched junction bases numbered 4, after V lost 5 bases and J lost 1 base. CDR1 is SGHAT and CDR2 is FQNNGV in the germline V gene. Here the CDR3 reads CASSTGQGFNYGYTF. The DNA for the CDR3 is TGTGCCAGCAGCACGGGACAGGGGTTTAACTATGGCTACACCTTC.

Here the CDR3 DNA reads TGTGCCAGCAGCGCAAGGCCGGGACAGGGTTTGTACGAGCAGTACTTC. This translates into CASSARPGQGLYEQYF. The J gene is TRBJ2-7, the V gene TRBV11-2, with TRBD1 matching 9 bases. The CDR3 sequence is 16 residues long. Germline lookup yields CDR1 SGHAT and CDR2 FQNNGV. The V gene end was trimmed by 5 bases and the J gene end by 4 bases; junction bases not matched to a gene: 12.

The V call is TRBV6-2 or TRBV6-3, the J call TRBJ2-1; a weak D match, TRBD2 (6 bases). V lost 5 bases, J lost 10 bases, and 18 bases lay in between. Per germline, CDR1 MNHEY and CDR2 SVGEGT. This CDR3 region has 14 residues. The CDR3 spells CASSRGGDVSEQFF. The CDR3 coding sequence is TGTGCCAGCAGTCGGGGAGGTGATGTTAGCGAGCAGTTCTTC.

About this clone itself: The sample carries other DNA sequences with the same CDR3. This chain links TRBV6-5 with TRBJ1-1; 10 bases map to TRBD1. The CDR3 is 13 residues long. CDR1 is MNHEY and CDR2 is SVGAGI in the germline V gene. J lost 5 bases, V lost 8 bases, and 5 bases had no gene match. For the CDR3, the DNA is TGTGCCAGCCGGGACAGGGGATTAACTGAAGCTTTCTTT. This gives the protein CASRDRGLTEAFF.

The V and J genes are TRBV18 and TRBJ1-5; TRBD1 matches 8 bases. V shed 3 bases and J 5 bases; nucleotides not matched to a gene: 3. The CDR3 covers 14 residues. Germline V lookup: CDR1 KGHSH, CDR2 LQKENI. The CDR3 is CASSPETGDQPQHF. For the CDR3, the DNA is TGTGCCAGCTCACCTGAGACAGGGGATCAGCCCCAGCATTTT.

The CDR3 nucleotides read TGTGCCAGCAGCCCCCTTGGCAGGGGGCCTGAATCTTTCTCCTACGAGCAGTACTTC. Amino acid sequence: CASSPLGRGPESFSYEQYF. The V and J genes are TRBV7-8 and TRBJ2-7, with TRBD1 matching over 8 bases. From germline, CDR1 is SGHVS and CDR2 FQNEAQ. Losses at the gene ends were 5 bases for V and 0 bases for J; bases not matched to a gene: 18. The CDR3 runs 19 residues.

The V call is TRBV30, the J call TRBJ1-4; TRBD1 matches 8 bases. The CDR3 extends over 16 amino acids. Trimming took 2 bases from V and 0 from J; bases not matched to a gene: 5. Germline V gives CDR1 GTSNPN, CDR2 SVGIG (reference sequence). The CDR3 is CAWSLGQGPTNEKLFF. CDR3 DNA sequence: TGTGCCTGGAGTCTAGGACAGGGCCCAACTAATGAAAAACTGTTTTTT.

The chain joins TRBV15 to TRBJ2-7; D perhaps matches TRBD2 (6 bases). Germline V gives CDR1 LNHNV, CDR2 YYDKDF (reference sequence). The CDR3 extends over 14 amino acids. V was trimmed by 5 bases and J by 3 bases, leaving 14 bases between them. This CDR3 is CATSARRGIYEQYF. The CDR3 DNA sequence: TGTGCCACCAGCGCCCGGAGGGGTATCTACGAGCAGTACTTC.

The chain has TRBV7-2 and TRBJ1-5; 10 bases agree with TRBD1. The CDR3 is 17 residues long. Germline V gene data show CDR1 as SGHTA and CDR2 as FQGNSA. The junction had 9 bases not matched to a gene; V was cut back by 2 bases and J by 5 bases. This chain's CDR3 is CASSLFQGQGFDQPQHF. DNA for the CDR3: TGTGCCAGCAGCTTATTCCAGGGACAGGGGTTCGATCAGCCCCAGCATTTT.

The chain's CDR3 is CASSLVLAETDTQYF. In DNA form, the CDR3 reads TGTGCCAGCAGTTTGGTCCTAGCGGAAACAGATACGCAGTATTTT. The rearrangement uses TRBV27 and TRBJ2-3, with 7 bases matching TRBD2. The germline gives CDR1 MNHEY, CDR2 SMNVEV (reference sequence). This CDR3 is built from 15 residues. V trimming: 3 bases; J trimming: 3 bases; junction bases outside the gene matches: 6.

This chain joins TRBV2 and TRBJ2-7; 13 bases are a match to TRBD2. The CDR3 is 16 residues long. From germline, CDR1 is SNHLY and CDR2 FYNNEI. J was trimmed by 1 base and V by 6 bases; bases with no gene match: 6. The CDR3 loop reads CASSPGLAGASYEQYF. CDR3 DNA: TGTGCCAGCAGCCCCGGACTAGCGGGAGCGTCCTACGAGCAGTACTTC.

The chain employs TRBV2 and TRBJ2-7; 8 bases fit TRBD1. The CDR3 is 14 residues long. The V gene end was trimmed by 8 bases and the J gene end by 0 bases; junction bases not matched to a gene: 6. The germline CDR1 and CDR2 sequences are SNHLY and FYNNEI. The CDR3 here is CASSIQGASYEQYF. In nucleotides, the CDR3 is TGTGCCAGCTCCATTCAGGGGGCCTCCTACGAGCAGTACTTC.

The gene calls are TRBV2 and TRBJ2-7; the D gene is possibly TRBD1 (6 bases). This CDR3 region has 15 residues. From germline, CDR1 is SNHLY and CDR2 FYNNEI. V was cut by 3 bases and J by 0 bases, with 12 bases left in between. Written as DNA, the CDR3 is TGTGCCAGCAGTGATTTCAGGACAGTCTCCTACGAGCAGTACTTC. Encoded protein: CASSDFRTVSYEQYF.

In this sample, this clone turned up once. The chain links TRBV30 to TRBJ2-1; no firm D call. The CDR3 has 14 amino acids. V was shortened by 4 bases and J by 4 bases, with 14 bases between the two germline ends. Germline V CDR1 and CDR2: GTSNPN, SVGIG (reference sequence). In DNA form, the CDR3 reads TGTGCCTGGACCGTCGGGTCCGGGTACAATGAGCAGTTCTTC. It yields the protein CAWTVGSGYNEQFF.

This rearrangement joins TRBV27 to TRBJ1-2; D gene ambiguous. V was cut by 5 bases and J by 4 bases, with 11 bases left in between. This CDR3 has 13 residues. Germline assignment: CDR1 MNHEY and CDR2 SMNVEV (reference sequence). The CDR3 nucleotides are TGTGCCAGCAGTCCCGGGAGAGGCTATGGCTACACCTTC. This encodes CASSPGRGYGYTF.

This clone was observed a single time. The chain employs TRBV2 and TRBJ2-7, with 14 bases lining up with TRBD2. CDR3 size: 16 residues. CDR1 is SNHLY, CDR2 FYNNEI, per germline. V dropped 5 bases and J dropped 4; count of bases not matched to a gene: 7. DNA of the CDR3: TGTGCCAGCAGTCAGGGACTAGCGGGAGTCCGATACGAGCAGTACTTC. The encoded protein is CASSQGLAGVRYEQYF.

The table lists this clone with a count of one. This chain connects TRBV4-2 to TRBJ2-1; 11 bases fit TRBD2. V shed 0 bases, J shed 3 bases, and the junction held 10 bases outside the gene matches. The CDR3 is 19 residues long. Germline V gene sequence: CDR1 LGHNA, CDR2 YNFKEQ. This CDR3 reads CASSQDAWGLAANYNEQFF. CDR3 nucleotides: TGTGCCAGCAGCCAAGACGCTTGGGGACTAGCGGCAAACTACAATGAGCAGTTCTTC.

This chain links TRBV11-2 with TRBJ1-2; D not certain. Looked up from germline, CDR1 is SGHAT and CDR2 is FQNNGV. Trimming pared 5 bases from V and 1 base from J, leaving 14 bases between. This CDR3 comprises 15 residues. CDR3 sequence reads: CASSPRGGYNYGYTF. For the CDR3, the DNA is TGTGCCAGCAGCCCCCGAGGCGGCTATAACTATGGCTACACCTTC.

This clone was observed a single time. V is TRBV5-6 and J is TRBJ2-3, with 10 bases aligning to TRBD2. After removal of 6 bases from V and 2 bases from J, the junction contained 6 bases not matched to a gene. Germline values: CDR1 SGHDT, CDR2 YYEEEE. The length of the CDR3 is 15 residues. Here the CDR3 reads CASIFSGGITDTQYF. Here the CDR3 DNA reads TGTGCCAGCATTTTTAGCGGGGGGATCACAGATACGCAGTATTTT. Complete variable domain (other parts from reference TRBV5-6 and TRBJ2-3): DAGVTQSPTHLIKTRGQQVTLRCSPKSGHDTVSWYQQALGQGPQFIFQYYEEEERQRGNFPDRFSGHQFPNYSSELNVNALLLGDSALYLCASIFSGGITDTQYFGPGTRLTVL.